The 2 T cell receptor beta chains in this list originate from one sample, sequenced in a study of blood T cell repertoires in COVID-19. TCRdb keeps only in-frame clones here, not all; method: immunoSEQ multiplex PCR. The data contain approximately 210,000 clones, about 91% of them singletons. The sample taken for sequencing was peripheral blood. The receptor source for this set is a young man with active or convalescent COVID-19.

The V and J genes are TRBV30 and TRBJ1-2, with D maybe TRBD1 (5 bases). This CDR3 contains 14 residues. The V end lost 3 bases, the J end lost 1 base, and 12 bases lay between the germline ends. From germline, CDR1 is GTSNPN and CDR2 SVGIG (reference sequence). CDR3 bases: TGTGCCTGGAGGTGGGGCCCCAATAACTATGGCTACACCTTC. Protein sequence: CAWRWGPNNYGYTF.

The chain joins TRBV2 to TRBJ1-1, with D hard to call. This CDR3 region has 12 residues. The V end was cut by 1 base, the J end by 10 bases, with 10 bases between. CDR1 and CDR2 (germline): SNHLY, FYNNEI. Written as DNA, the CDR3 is TGTGCCAGCAGTGAAGTCCGGCCGGGAGCTTTCTTT. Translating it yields CASSEVRPGAFF.